This is a list of T cell receptor beta chains from one sample in a study of blood T cells in healthy people across ages. TCRdb reanalysed the 5' RACE reads using MiXCR and keeps one entry per CDR3 protein. This sample carries about 1.4 million distinct CDR3 sequences, around 59% of them seen once, and the ten largest clones take 6.5% to 8.5%. The sample was blood. These receptors were collected from a man aged 18 to 29 in good health. Both conserved end residues are part of each CDR3.

cdr3_aa v_call cdr3_length j_call
CASSGQGVRYEQYF TRBV6-1 14 -
CASSLEGVSSYEQYF TRBV5-1 15 TRBJ2-7
CASLTGNNSPLHF TRBV28 13 TRBJ1-6
CSVDPGPPYNEQFF TRBV29-1 14 TRBJ2-1
CASRDQGSLRSYEQYF TRBV2 16 TRBJ2-7
CASSQDLRNEKLFF TRBV4-3 14 TRBJ1-4
CASSMGLAEQYF TRBV19 12 TRBJ2-5
CASSLVTGADGYTF TRBV12-3/TRBV12-4 14 TRBJ1-2
CASSLASQNTEAFF TRBV7-2 14 TRBJ1-1
CASSTQAGAETQYF TRBV4-1 14 -
CSASDDRRVAGAFYNEQFF TRBV20-1 19 TRBJ2-1
CASSYVPEEAGETQYF TRBV6-6 16 TRBJ2-5
CASSPPLSFGYTF TRBV4-1 13 TRBJ1-2
CSASAGTGARNEQFF TRBV20-1 15 TRBJ2-1
CASSQVAGGQYEQYF TRBV4-3 15 -
CASSPEGPYGYTF TRBV7-9 13 TRBJ1-2
CASRPWGQGTNEQYF TRBV28 15 TRBJ2-7
CASSLGPRGIQYF TRBV7-9 13 TRBJ2-4
CASSLRAGGTSGYTF TRBV27 15 TRBJ1-2
CASSEGRTGVAKNIQYF TRBV6-1 17 TRBJ2-4
CASSFNYYGYTF TRBV5-1 12 TRBJ1-2
CSVMGQGHTGELFF TRBV29-1 14 TRBJ2-2
CASSVVNGIGTDTQYF TRBV9 16 TRBJ2-3
CASSFGGTYNTEAFF TRBV5-4 15 TRBJ1-1
CASSLYWSSYNEQFF TRBV12-3/TRBV12-4 15 TRBJ2-1
CASSGQGLKSDTQYF TRBV27 15 TRBJ2-3
CASSWAVPHGYTF TRBV7-9 13 TRBJ1-2
CASSKLAGDKGDTQYF TRBV11-2 16 TRBJ2-3
CASSQEAGDSLNTEAFF TRBV4-1 17 TRBJ1-1
CASTTTTQGGYGYTF TRBV4-3 15 TRBJ1-2
CASSLTDGSTEAFF TRBV3-1 14 TRBJ1-1
CASRDVNSPLHF TRBV6-5 12 TRBJ1-6
CASSLEQAGNSPLHF TRBV7-2 15 TRBJ1-6
CASSPAGETEAFF TRBV18 13 TRBJ1-1
CASSLEGSTYEQYF TRBV7-2 14 TRBJ2-7
CASSPSGGPSTDTQYF TRBV18 16 TRBJ2-3
CASSRLSLYGYTF TRBV14 13 TRBJ1-2
CSAEPGTGGDEQYF TRBV20-1 14 TRBJ2-7
CASTSLGVNNEQFF TRBV12-3/TRBV12-4 14 TRBJ2-1
CASSLGKTSESTDTQYF TRBV6-8 17 TRBJ2-3
CASSKAGSQETQYF TRBV4-2 14 TRBJ2-5
CASRPSEGLVNTEAFF TRBV19 16 TRBJ1-1
CSVDGGTTTYEQYF TRBV29-1 14 TRBJ2-7
CSARGRAGYTF TRBV20-1 11 TRBJ1-2
CASREDRFYGYTF TRBV6-1 13 TRBJ1-2